These 24 T cell receptor gamma chains were sequenced from one sample in a study of gamma delta lymphoproliferative disorders and STAT genes. Genomic DNA from isolated PBMCs served as the sequencing template. TCRdb reran clone calling via CATT on the multiplex PCR reads. Of around 2,200 gamma-chain clones in the sample, around 11% were seen once. Sample: blood. These receptors all come from a human donor in good health.

This clone ranks as medium-sized. The V call is TRGV4, the J call TRGJ1 or TRGJ2. The J gene comes from matching the DNA to germline here; TCRdb lacks it. With 4 bases clipped from V and 2 bases from J, the junction kept 5 bases outside the gene matches. In germline, CDR1 is EGSTGY, CDR2 YDSYTSSV. The CDR3 runs 13 residues. This CDR3 is CATWEDDYYKKLF. DNA for the CDR3: TGTGCCACCTGGGAAGACGATTATTATAAGAAACTCTTT.

This clone came up a few times. The protein held in TCRdb is that of a much larger clone and does not match this DNA's translation at residue 10, likely because of a read error; the protein shown is translated from the DNA. V gene TRGV2 combines with J gene TRGJP1. TCRdb supplies no J gene; here it was assigned by aligning the nucleotide sequence to germline. The length of the CDR3 is 13 residues. In germline, CDR1 is EGSNGY, CDR2 YDSYNSKV. CDR3 region: CATWGYTGWLKIF. In nucleotides, the CDR3 is TGTGCCACCTGGGGCTACACTGGTTGGCTCAAGATATTT.

This clone ranks as medium-sized (0.01 to 0.1%). This sample includes further DNA sequences coding for the same CDR3. The V call is TRGV2, the J call TRGJ1 or TRGJ2. No J gene was available from TCRdb, and it was assigned here by a germline match of the DNA. This CDR3 is built from 13 residues. The germline V gene has CDR1 EGSNGY and CDR2 YDSYNSKV. Losses at the gene ends were 0 bases for V and 6 bases for J; bases not matched to a gene: 5. In nucleotides, the CDR3 is TGTGCCACCTGGGACGGGCCGGGTTATAAGAAACTCTTT. It encodes CATWDGPGYKKLF.

In this sample, this clone is medium-sized. A clone one base away is much larger, so this may be a read error. In the same sample, other DNA sequences code for this CDR3. The chain joins TRGV8 to TRGJ1 or TRGJ2. No J gene is reported in TCRdb; it was inferred here by comparing the DNA with germline. This CDR3 has 12 amino acids. The ends lost 5 bases at V and 4 bases at J; junction bases unmatched: 5. Germline V lookup: CDR1 VENAVY, CDR2 YDSYNSRV. The CDR3 DNA follows: TGTGCCACCTGGGTCTTATATTATAAGAAACTCTTT. It codes for CATWVLYYKKLF.

By sample fraction, this clone is large. The same CDR3 can be traced to other DNA sequences in this sample. This chain uses TRGV2 with TRGJP2. Matching the DNA to germline supplied the J gene, which TCRdb does not give. The ends lost 0 bases at V and 8 bases at J; junction bases unmatched: 3. The CDR3 contains 13 residues. CDR1 is EGSNGY and CDR2 is YDSYNSKV in the germline V gene. The CDR3, as DNA: TGTGCCACCTGGGACGGGCCCGATTGGATCAAGACGTTT. The encoded protein is CATWDGPDWIKTF.

By sample share, this clone is large. This rearrangement joins TRGV4 to TRGJ1 or TRGJ2. No J segment appears in TCRdb, so it was assigned here by matching the sequence to germline. J was trimmed by 0 bases and V by 2 bases; bases with no gene match: 1. There are 13 residues in the CDR3. Per the germline V gene, CDR1 is EGSTGY and CDR2 is YDSYTSSV. This CDR3 is CATWDENYYKKLF. The DNA for the CDR3 is TGTGCCACCTGGGATGAGAATTATTATAAGAAACTCTTT.

This clone is labeled medium-sized. The V gene is TRGV3, the J gene TRGJP2. Here the J gene was assigned by germline matching of the DNA, as TCRdb has none. Germline CDR1 and CDR2: VTNTFY and YDVSTARD (reference sequence). The V and J ends lost 3 bases and 6 bases, in that order; junction bases with no gene match: 4. This CDR3 has 13 amino acids. The CDR3 reads CATWDCRDWIKTF. The CDR3 bases are TGTGCCACCTGGGACTGTCGTGATTGGATCAAGACGTTT.

Within the sample, this clone is medium-sized (0.01 to 0.1%). The same CDR3 can be traced to other DNA sequences in this sample. The V call is TRGV2, the J call TRGJP2. The J gene, left out of TCRdb, was set here by checking the DNA against germline. Germline V lookup: CDR1 EGSNGY, CDR2 YDSYNSKV. Unmatched junction bases numbered 4, after V lost 0 bases and J lost 3 bases. The CDR3 spans 15 residues. CDR3 region: CATWDGPGSDWIKTF. DNA of the CDR3: TGTGCCACCTGGGACGGGCCTGGTAGTGATTGGATCAAGACGTTT.

Judged by abundance, this clone is medium-sized. J is TRGJP2 and V is TRGV1. The J gene was missing in TCRdb and was found by matching the end of the DNA to germline. TRGV1 counts as an open reading frame of uncertain function. CDR3 length: 16 amino acids. V lost 12 bases to trimming and J lost 0 bases; unmatched junction nucleotides: 16. In nucleotides, the CDR3 is TGTGCCCAGATTCCACAAGCAAATAGTAGTGATTGGATCAAGACGTTT. Amino acids: CAQIPQANSSDWIKTF.

This clone is deemed medium-sized (0.01 to 0.1%). This sequence joins TRGV8 and TRGJ1 or TRGJ2. Germline matching of the DNA provided the J gene here, since TCRdb leaves it blank. This CDR3 region has 15 residues. With 0 bases clipped from V and 2 bases from J, the junction kept 7 bases outside the gene matches. Germline CDR1 and CDR2: VENAVY and YDSYNSRV. CDR3 amino acids: CATWDRPRDYYKKLF. For the CDR3, the DNA is TGTGCCACCTGGGATAGGCCGAGGGATTATTATAAGAAACTCTTT.

With respect to this clone: No DNA is shown, since the ends of the CDR3 on it are uncertain; the CDR3 is the one TCRdb lists. The J gene went uncalled, whereas the V gene is TRGV11. TRGV11 is given ORF status, its function remaining uncertain. Counting both end residues, the CDR3 totals 17 amino acids. This CDR3 reads CTTVPAGLGLSDWIKTF.

By share of the sample, this clone is medium-sized. The DNA is omitted, as the CDR3 cannot be located on it reliably, and the CDR3 follows TCRdb's listing. V gene TRGV11 was called; the J gene was not. TRGV11 is an open reading frame whose function is uncertain. The CDR3 is 18 residues long, ends included. CDR3 residues: CTTVPAGLGTAHYYKKLF.

This clone qualifies as medium-sized. The chain recombines TRGV2 with TRGJ1 or TRGJ2. The J gene, missing from TCRdb, was assigned here through DNA to germline matching. Trimming removed 0 bases from V and 4 bases from J; junction bases left unmatched: 6. Germline V gives CDR1 EGSNGY, CDR2 YDSYNSKV. The CDR3 is 14 amino acids. As DNA, the CDR3 is TGTGCCACCTGGGACGGGCTCCACTATTATAAGAAACTCTTT. Translated, it gives CATWDGLHYYKKLF.

This clone counts as medium-sized. V gene TRGV2 combines with J gene TRGJ1 or TRGJ2. TCRdb does not report a J gene; here it was assigned by matching the DNA to germline references. Germline V gene data show CDR1 as EGSNGY and CDR2 as YDSYNSKV. Losses at the gene ends were 2 bases for V and 0 bases for J; bases not matched to a gene: 4. This CDR3 region has 14 residues. The CDR3 nucleotides are TGTGCCACCTGGGACGAACCGAATTATTATAAGAAACTCTTT. Protein product: CATWDEPNYYKKLF.

This clone is large (0.1 to 1%). This chain links TRGV8 with TRGJ1 or TRGJ2. Matching the DNA to germline supplied the J gene, which TCRdb does not give. In germline, CDR1 is VENAVY, CDR2 YDSYNSRV. V was clipped by 4 bases and J by 0 bases; unmatched bases: 3. The CDR3 consists of 13 residues. The CDR3 is CATWDPNYYKKLF. The CDR3 coding sequence is TGTGCCACCTGGGACCCGAATTATTATAAGAAACTCTTT.

In its sample, this clone is medium-sized. The V gene is TRGV8, the J gene TRGJ1 or TRGJ2. TCRdb lists no J gene, so it was determined here by aligning the DNA to germline. The V gene's germline CDR1 is VENAVY and CDR2 YDSYNSRV. This CDR3 is 12 amino acids long. V gave up 0 bases and J gave up 10 bases; unmatched junction bases: 6. CDR3 loop: CATWDRGGKKLF. For the CDR3, the DNA is TGTGCCACCTGGGATAGGGGGGGCAAGAAACTCTTT.

By frequency in the sample, this clone is medium-sized. The rearrangement uses TRGV4 and TRGJ1 or TRGJ2. The J gene, missing from TCRdb, was assigned here through DNA to germline matching. Looked up from germline, CDR1 is EGSTGY and CDR2 is YDSYTSSV. The CDR3 totals 11 residues. The junction had 7 bases not matched to a gene; V was cut back by 9 bases and J by 5 bases. The CDR3 DNA is TGTGCCACCCGACCCGATTATAAGAAACTCTTT. It specifies CATRPDYKKLF.

This clone qualifies as medium-sized. The V gene is TRGV4, but the J gene lacks a call. The CDR3 sequence is 10 residues long. Germline V gene lookup returns CDR1 EGSTGY and CDR2 YDSYTSSV. This chain's CDR3 is CATRIRRKLF. In DNA form, the CDR3 reads TGTGCCACAAGGATCCGAAGAAAACTCTTT.

Judged by abundance, this clone is medium-sized (0.01 to 0.1%). The chain joins TRGV4 to TRGJ1 or TRGJ2. TCRdb lists no J gene, so it was determined here by aligning the DNA to germline. V gave up 1 base and J gave up 3 bases; unmatched junction bases: 3. Germline assignment: CDR1 EGSTGY and CDR2 YDSYTSSV. The CDR3 loop spans 13 amino acids. CDR3 amino acids: CATWDGPYYKKLF. The CDR3 nucleotides read TGTGCCACCTGGGATGGACCTTATTATAAGAAACTCTTT.

The chain combines TRGV3 with TRGJ1 or TRGJ2. Here the J gene was assigned by germline matching of the DNA, as TCRdb has none. With V trimmed by 3 bases and J by 9 bases, 8 bases remained unmatched. Germline CDR1 is VTNTFY and CDR2 is YDVSTARD (reference sequence). The CDR3 has 12 amino acids. DNA of the CDR3: TGTGCCACCTGGGACTTGTGGACTAAGAAACTCTTT. Its translation: CATWDLWTKKLF.

This clone ranks as medium-sized. The chain is built from TRGV3 and TRGJ1 or TRGJ2. Matching the DNA to germline supplied the J gene, which TCRdb does not give. V shed 3 bases, J shed 10 bases, and the junction held 12 bases outside the gene matches. This CDR3 has 13 residues. The germline V gene encodes CDR1 VTNTFY and CDR2 YDVSTARD (reference sequence). The CDR3 DNA sequence: TGTGCCACCTGGGACGCCCTAGGGGGAAAGAAACTCTTT. Protein product: CATWDALGGKKLF.

This clone is labeled medium-sized. V gene TRGV9 combines with J gene TRGJ1 or TRGJ2. Here the J gene was assigned by germline matching of the DNA, as TCRdb has none. CDR1 GITISATS and CDR2 ISYDGTV come from the germline V gene (reference sequence). The CDR3 extends over 12 amino acids. V lost 5 bases, J lost 5 bases, and 6 bases stayed unmatched. This CDR3 is CALWACNYKKLF. The DNA for the CDR3 is TGTGCCTTGTGGGCCTGTAATTATAAGAAACTCTTT.

This clone qualifies as medium-sized (0.01 to 0.1%). Other DNA sequences from this sample encode an identical CDR3 as well. The chain recombines TRGV2 with TRGJ1 or TRGJ2. TCRdb lists no J gene, so it was determined here by aligning the DNA to germline. Per germline, CDR1 EGSNGY and CDR2 YDSYNSKV. V was clipped by 0 bases and J by 7 bases; unmatched bases: 3. The CDR3 totals 12 residues. The DNA of the CDR3 is TGTGCCACCTGGGACGGGCGGTATAAGAAACTCTTT. Protein sequence: CATWDGRYKKLF.

This clone came up a few times. The V and J genes are TRGV2 and TRGJP1. The J gene, absent from TCRdb, was called here by matching the DNA to germline. Per the germline V gene, CDR1 is EGSNGY and CDR2 is YDSYNSKV. The J segment lost 0 bases and the V segment lost 0 bases, leaving 13 bases of the junction unmatched. The CDR3 has 19 residues. The CDR3 region has the DNA TGTGCCACCTGGGACGGGCCTGACCCCCAAGATACCACTGGTTGGTTCAAGATATTT. It encodes CATWDGPDPQDTTGWFKIF.